These 8 T cell receptor beta chains came from one sample sequenced in a study of Ad26.COV2.S vaccination and SARS-CoV-2 variants. Treatment specified: some 20 received Ad26.COV2.S at low or high dose, single or two shots; about 5 received placebo; per-sample allocation not given. Samples came from day 63 after the first vaccine or placebo injection. Method: immunoSEQ multiplex PCR; TCRdb's copy keeps in-frame clones and lacks some. The sample lists around 450,000 clones; 80% to 90% were seen once. Sample: peripheral blood, taken in a trial of Ad26.COV2.S vaccine versus placebo. Every receptor here comes from a person between 18 and 65 years old who received the Ad26.COV2.S COVID-19 vaccine or a placebo.

This sequence joins TRBV5-1 and TRBJ2-2, with unresolved D. V was pared by 1 base and J by 5 bases, with 18 bases between. CDR3 length: 17 amino acids. Germline V lookup: CDR1 SGHRS, CDR2 YFSETQ. The CDR3 sequence: CASSLLASSFFTGELFF. In nucleotides, the CDR3 is TGCGCCAGCAGCTTGTTGGCTAGTTCATTTTTTACCGGGGAGCTGTTTTTT.

The J gene is TRBJ1-2, the V gene TRBV29-1, with 7 bases that match TRBD1. V lost 2 bases and J lost 8; bases outside the gene matches: 5. Germline lookup yields CDR1 SQVTM and CDR2 ANQGSEA. The length of the CDR3 is 12 residues. The chain's CDR3 is CSVEKGARGYTF. CDR3 in DNA: TGCAGCGTTGAAAAGGGGGCGCGAGGCTACACCTTC.

This clone turned up a few times. The chain couples TRBV5-1 to TRBJ1-1, with unresolved D. With 0 bases removed from V and 3 bases from J, the gap between germline ends came to 9 bases. CDR1 SGHRS and CDR2 YFSETQ come from the germline V gene. The CDR3 length is 14 residues. The CDR3 reads CASSLGQIYTEAFF. The CDR3 DNA reads TGCGCCAGCAGCTTGGGGCAAATATACACTGAAGCTTTCTTT.

The chain combines TRBV2 with TRBJ2-2, with TRBD1 matching over 7 bases. Unmatched junction bases numbered 10, after V lost 7 bases and J lost 5 bases. Germline loops: CDR1 SNHLY, CDR2 FYNNEI. CDR3 length equals 15 residues. CDR3 nucleotide sequence: TGTGCCAGCACTCAAGGGAGACAGGGAACCGGGGAGCTGTTTTTT. It translates to CASTQGRQGTGELFF.

The V call is TRBV28, the J call TRBJ1-1, with 8 bases fitting TRBD1. Germline loops: CDR1 MDHEN, CDR2 SYDVKM. This CDR3 is built from 14 residues. V was pared by 3 bases and J by 3 bases, with 3 bases of the junction left unmatched. CDR3 sequence: CASSLATGDTEAFF. Here the CDR3 DNA reads TGTGCCAGCAGTTTGGCGACAGGGGACACTGAAGCTTTCTTT.

The count of this clone is one. The chain carries TRBV3-1 (or the pseudogene TRBV3-2) and TRBJ1-2, with a tentative D call TRBD1 (6 bases). V gave up 0 bases and J gave up 7 bases, with 12 bases separating them. The CDR3 is 14 residues long. Germline V lookup: CDR1 LGHDT, CDR2 YNNKEL (reference sequence). CDR3 loop: CASSQDNRATGYTF. CDR3 sequence (DNA): TGTGCCAGCAGCCAAGATAACAGGGCGACTGGCTACACCTTC.

The chain's CDR3 is CASSGLQGMSNQPQHF. In DNA, the CDR3 is TGTGCCAGCAGTGGATTACAGGGGATGAGCAATCAGCCCCAGCATTTT. The chain recombines TRBV2 with TRBJ1-5; 7 bases agree with TRBD1. Germline lookup yields CDR1 SNHLY and CDR2 FYNNEI. The CDR3 loop spans 16 amino acids. After removal of 4 bases from V and 1 base from J, the junction contained 7 bases not matched to a gene. Complete variable domain (other parts from reference TRBV2 and TRBJ1-5): EPEVTQTPSHQVTQMGQEVILRCVPISNHLYFYWYRQILGQKVEFLVSFYNNEISEKSEIFDDQFSVERPDGSNFTLKIRSTKLEDSAMYFCASSGLQGMSNQPQHFGDGTRLSIL.

The chain employs TRBV19 and TRBJ1-5; TRBD1 might be the D (5 bases). The germline gives CDR1 LNHDA, CDR2 SQIVND (reference sequence). The CDR3 is 16 residues long. Trimming cost V 2 bases and J 9 bases, with 20 bases left between them. CDR3 in amino acids: CASSIPQLQGTRPQHF. DNA of the CDR3: TGTGCCAGTAGTATACCCCAGTTGCAGGGAACTCGGCCCCAGCATTTT.